The present entry profiles one T cell receptor (beta chain) with its context. The data are from a study of blood T cell repertoires in COVID-19. The V gene's germline CDR1 is ENHRY and CDR2 SYGVKD. CDR3 size: 14 residues. The ends were cut back, 0 bases at V and 5 bases at J, with 10 bases in the middle. Assay used: immunoSEQ multiplex PCR; TCRdb lists only in-frame clones, some missing. The top ten hold approximately 4% of the sample, which has 270,000 or so clones, around 89% seen once. The TCR was taken from a young woman with acute COVID-19. The sample was PBMCs or T cells enriched from blood (not recorded which). The rearrangement joins TRBV10-3 to TRBJ1-2; unclear D gene. The CDR3 loop reads CAISESATSYGYTF. Written as DNA, the CDR3 is TGTGCCATCAGTGAGTCAGCTACCTCGTATGGCTACACCTTC.